A selection of T cell receptor beta chains follows, all from one sample in a study of CXCR3-negative and CXCR3-positive naive CD8 T cells. Following a re-call of the 5' RACE reads, TCRdb has one entry per CDR3 protein and lacks DNA. The sample includes 60,000 to 70,000 distinct CDR3 sequences. The sequencing input was naive CXCR3+ CD8+ T cells from blood. All receptors derive from a human donor in good health. Some clones in this sample may be carry-over from other donors' samples. CDR3s include the opening cysteine and the closing phenylalanine or tryptophan.

J | V | CDR3
TRBJ1-5 | TRBV6-2/TRBV6-3 | CASSYSAQYQPQHF
TRBJ1-1 | TRBV7-3 | CASSLINTEAFF
TRBJ1-1 | TRBV7-9 | CASSLFIRITGAEAFF
TRBJ2-7 | TRBV20-1 | CSARVDNQQYF
TRBJ2-1 | TRBV6-2/TRBV6-3 | CASSYSSSGEQFF
TRBJ2-1 | TRBV19 | CASSMSSGGNNEQFF
TRBJ2-7 | TRBV15 | CATSRDRSQTSGYEQYF
TRBJ2-4 | TRBV6-5 | CASSQTGDVSKNIQYF
TRBJ2-4 | TRBV7-2 | CASSPTEQLKYF
TRBJ2-1 | TRBV2 | CASSDGWAGNNEQFF
TRBJ2-1 | TRBV4-3 | CASSQTKYNEQFF
TRBJ1-3 | TRBV10-3 | CAISESSSGNTIYF
TRBJ2-1 | TRBV6-2/TRBV6-3 | CATSWTLSSYNEQFF
TRBJ1-1 | TRBV3-1 | CASSQDRRGSYTEAFF
TRBJ2-7 | TRBV5-1 | CASSPTMDSSYEQYF
TRBJ2-2 | TRBV20-1 | CSARDPVPLRTGELFF
TRBJ2-1 | TRBV7-9 | CASSQKIKSYNEQFF
TRBJ2-1 | TRBV12-3/TRBV12-4 | CASSLAQGARNEQFF
TRBJ2-1 | TRBV5-1 | CASSLGDRAYNEQFF
TRBJ1-6 | TRBV7-2 | CASIHRASDSPLHF
TRBJ1-1 | TRBV4-3 | CASSQVGFRSEAFF
TRBJ2-1 | TRBV10-3 | CAISESQEQFF
TRBJ2-7 | TRBV7-9 | CASSLVSYEQYF
TRBJ2-1 | TRBV6-5 | CASSYSAIAGGYNEQFF
TRBJ2-1 | TRBV7-7 | CASSSQLAGGDNEQFF
TRBJ2-2 | TRBV7-8 | CASSSEGLGGTGELFF
TRBJ1-1 | TRBV4-2 | CASSQPGTEAFF
TRBJ2-1 | TRBV7-2 | CASSLRTGDYNEQFF
TRBJ1-2 | TRBV14 | CASSLAGAYGYTF
TRBJ2-1 | TRBV29-1 | CSVDDLPRLTLAGGGEQFF
TRBJ2-3 | TRBV11-2 | CASSLDRGYTDTQYF
TRBJ2-3 | TRBV13 | CASSQDPERTQYF
TRBJ2-7 | TRBV7-2 | CASSAYGTSDEQYF
TRBJ2-3 | TRBV7-8 | CAGSTQRGVYTDTQYF
TRBJ2-1 | TRBV7-3 | CASSLHSTGTYNEQFF
TRBJ2-1 | TRBV5-5 | CASSLRAGGPYNEQFF
TRBJ1-1 | TRBV19 | CASRGREAWDTEAFF
TRBJ2-5 | TRBV7-2 | CASSLDSRSSIETQYF
TRBJ2-7 | TRBV29-1 | CSVDGGAPGEQYF
TRBJ2-1 | TRBV14 | CASSIAGTLTYNEQFF
TRBJ2-1 | TRBV4-3 | CASSQQGLAGQDEQFF
TRBJ2-3 | TRBV6-1 | CASSEGISIGADTQYF
TRBJ2-3 | TRBV11-3 | CASSLSLSGGTDTQYF
TRBJ2-7 | TRBV29-1 | CSVDAPDRVDEQYF
TRBJ2-3 | TRBV7-2 | CASSLYLAGGSTDTQYF
TRBJ2-7 | TRBV4-3 | CASSQGADWSSYEQYF
TRBJ2-2 | TRBV6-6 | CASSPGQGGTGARFF
TRBJ2-7 | TRBV21-1 | CASSKVCRDREVGEQYF
TRBJ2-7 | TRBV27 | CASRGQSYEQYF
TRBJ1-2 | TRBV5-5 | CASSLATGGDGYTF